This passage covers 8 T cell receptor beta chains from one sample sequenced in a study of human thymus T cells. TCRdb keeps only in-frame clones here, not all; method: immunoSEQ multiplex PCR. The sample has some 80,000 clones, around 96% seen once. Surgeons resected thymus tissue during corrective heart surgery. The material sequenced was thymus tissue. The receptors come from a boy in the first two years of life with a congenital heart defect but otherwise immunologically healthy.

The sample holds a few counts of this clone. In nucleotides, the CDR3 is TGTGCCAGCAGTGTGGGACAGGGGGCAGGTGGCTACACCTTC. Protein sequence: CASSVGQGAGGYTF. The chain recombines TRBV6-1 with TRBJ1-2; 12 nucleotides line up with TRBD1. Germline CDR1 reads MNHNS; CDR2 reads SASEGT. The CDR3 is made up of 14 amino acids. V was clipped by 4 bases and J by 7 bases; unmatched bases: 4.

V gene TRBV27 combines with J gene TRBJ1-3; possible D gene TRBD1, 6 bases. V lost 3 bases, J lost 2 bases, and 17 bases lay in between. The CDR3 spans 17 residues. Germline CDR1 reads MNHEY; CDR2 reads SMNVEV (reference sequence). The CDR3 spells CASSLVGAALPGNTIYF. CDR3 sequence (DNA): TGTGCCAGCAGTTTGGTGGGGGCTGCCCTCCCTGGAAACACCATATATTTT.

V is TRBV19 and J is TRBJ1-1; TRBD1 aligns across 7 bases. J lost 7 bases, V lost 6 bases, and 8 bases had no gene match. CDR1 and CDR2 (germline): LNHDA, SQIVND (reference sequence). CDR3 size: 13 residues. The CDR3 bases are TGTGCCAGTAGGACAGGGACGCCGAGTGAAGCTTTCTTT. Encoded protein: CASRTGTPSEAFF.

The CDR3 DNA follows: TGTGCCAGCAGGACCGACAGGAGGACCTACGAGCAGTACTTC. It translates to CASRTDRRTYEQYF. The rearrangement joins TRBV6-1 to TRBJ2-7; possible D gene TRBD1, 6 bases. Germline CDR1 reads MNHNS; CDR2 reads SASEGT. V lost 6 bases and J 2 bases, leaving 14 bases between the germline ends. The CDR3 has 14 residues.

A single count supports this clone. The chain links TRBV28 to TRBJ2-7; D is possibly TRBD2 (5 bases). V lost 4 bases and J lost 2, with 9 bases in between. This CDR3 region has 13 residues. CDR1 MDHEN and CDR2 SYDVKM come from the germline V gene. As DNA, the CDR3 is TGTGCCAGCAGTTCCGGGGTTACCTACGAGCAGTACTTC. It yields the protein CASSSGVTYEQYF.

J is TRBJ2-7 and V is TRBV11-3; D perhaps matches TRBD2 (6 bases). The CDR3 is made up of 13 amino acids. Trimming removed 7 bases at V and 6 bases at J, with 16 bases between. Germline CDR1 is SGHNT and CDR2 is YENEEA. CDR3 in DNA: TGTGCCAGCACTTGCGGGACGGCTTGCGAGCAGTACTTC. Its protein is CASTCGTACEQYF.

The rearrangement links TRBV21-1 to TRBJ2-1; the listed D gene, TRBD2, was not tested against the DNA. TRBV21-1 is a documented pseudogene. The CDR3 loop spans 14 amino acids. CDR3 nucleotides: TGTGCCAGCAGATTCCCCGTATCGTACAATGAGCAGTTCTTC. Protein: CASRFPVSYNEQFF.

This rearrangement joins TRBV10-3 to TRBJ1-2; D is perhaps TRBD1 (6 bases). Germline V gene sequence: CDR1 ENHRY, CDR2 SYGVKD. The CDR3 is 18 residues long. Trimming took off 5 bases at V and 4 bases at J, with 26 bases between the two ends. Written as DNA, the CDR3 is TGTGCCATCAGTTCGCATTACGGTCCCATACAGGGTCTCTATGGCTACACCTTC. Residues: CAISSHYGPIQGLYGYTF.